These 16 T cell receptor beta chains were sequenced from one sample in a study of T cells in Graves' hyperthyroidism and ophthalmopathy. Amplified TCR beta CDR3 regions derived from RNA transcripts. RT-PCR in the first round (using the HTBI primer set) targeted the TCR CDR3. One entry per CDR3 protein results from TCRdb running MiXCR on the multiplex PCR reads. The sample consists of 600,000 to 750,000 distinct CDR3 sequences, roughly 17% of them appearing once. The specimen sequenced was blood. These TCRs come from a man aged 50 or older with Graves' hyperthyroidism.

The V gene is TRBV5-5, the J gene TRBJ1-2, with a tentative D call TRBD1 (5 bases). V was clipped by 3 bases and J by 2 bases, with 14 bases between them. CDR1 and CDR2 (germline): SGHKS, YYEKEE (reference sequence). The length of the CDR3 is 15 residues. The CDR3 DNA reads as TGTGCCAGCAGCTGGATCCGGGACGGCAACTATGGCTACACCTTC. It yields the protein CASSWIRDGNYGYTF.

There are many counts of this clonotype. The chain combines TRBV2 with TRBJ2-2; TRBD1 matches at 9 bases. The CDR3 length is 15 residues. The germline V gene encodes CDR1 SNHLY and CDR2 FYNNEI. Germline trimming cut 8 bases from V and 6 bases from J; bases unmatched to any gene: 10. CDR3 residues: CASGRQGVEAGELFF. The CDR3 nucleotides are TGTGCCAGCGGTAGACAGGGGGTAGAGGCCGGGGAGCTGTTTTTT.

This clonotype was observed a few times. The chain combines TRBV24-1 with TRBJ2-1; D gene uncertain. V was cut by 5 bases and J by 3 bases, with 13 bases left in between. Germline V CDR1 and CDR2: KGHDR, SFDVKD. The CDR3 spans 15 residues. The CDR3 coding sequence is TGTGCCACCAGTGTAGGCGGCTACGACTACAATGAGCAGTTCTTC. Translation: CATSVGGYDYNEQFF.

This clonotype was observed a few times. The chain employs TRBV19 and TRBJ1-2; 7 nucleotides align to TRBD1. Germline trimming cut 6 bases from V and 3 bases from J; bases unmatched to any gene: 4. CDR3 length: 13 residues. Germline V CDR1 and CDR2: LNHDA, SQIVND (reference sequence). The DNA for the CDR3 is TGTGCCAGTAGGACAGGGTCTCACTATGGCTACACCTTC. Its translation is CASRTGSHYGYTF.

A few counts support this clonotype. The chain recombines TRBV7-3 with TRBJ2-5; the match to TRBD1 covers 10 bases. Germline V gene data show CDR1 as SGHTA and CDR2 as FQGTGA. Trimming took 4 bases from V and 7 from J; bases not matched to a gene: 6. The CDR3 is made up of 14 amino acids. The CDR3, as DNA: TGTGCCAGCAGCTCCCGGGACAGGGGCGGGACCCAGTACTTC. Amino acid sequence: CASSSRDRGGTQYF.

This clonotype was seen many times. V gene TRBV20-1 combines with J gene TRBJ1-1; the D is unclear. Per the germline V gene, CDR1 is DFQATT and CDR2 is SNEGSKA (reference sequence). The CDR3 is 13 residues long. V was pared by 4 bases and J by 1 base, with 10 bases between. The CDR3 spells CSAKGGSNTEAFF. The CDR3 nucleotides are TGCAGTGCTAAGGGTGGTTCGAACACTGAAGCTTTCTTT.

This clonotype has ten or more counts. The V call is TRBV2, the J call TRBJ2-5; D remains ambiguous. V was shortened by 3 bases and J by 1 base, with 15 bases between the two germline ends. The CDR3 consists of 16 residues. Germline lookup yields CDR1 SNHLY and CDR2 FYNNEI. The CDR3 DNA reads TGTGCCAGCAGTGACAGTTCGCCCCGGGCCCAAGAGACCCAGTACTTC. As protein: CASSDSSPRAQETQYF.

This clonotype appeared a few times. The genes are TRBV5-1 and TRBJ2-3; tentatively, D is TRBD1 or TRBD2 (5 bases each). Trimming removed 0 bases from V and 0 bases from J, with 11 bases in between. Germline V gene sequence: CDR1 SGHRS, CDR2 YFSETQ. The CDR3 is 16 amino acids. The CDR3 bases are TGCGCCAGCAGCTTGGGGGGGATGGTTAGCACAGATACGCAGTATTTT. Its protein product is CASSLGGMVSTDTQYF.

This clonotype has ten or more counts. This rearrangement joins TRBV7-6 to TRBJ2-1; 10 bases line up with TRBD2. Germline V lookup: CDR1 SGHVS, CDR2 FNYEAQ. This CDR3 is built from 16 residues. The V gene end was trimmed by 5 bases and the J gene end by 4 bases; junction bases not matched to a gene: 8. CDR3 in DNA: TGTGCCAGCAGCCTATCCCTAGCGGGAGCTTACAATGAGCAGTTCTTC. Translated, it gives CASSLSLAGAYNEQFF.

This clonotype was observed many times. The chain carries TRBV6-2 or TRBV6-3 and TRBJ1-5, with unresolved D. The germline CDR1 and CDR2 sequences are MNHEY and SVGEGT. Between the trimmed V and J ends, which lost 5 bases and 0 bases, there was a span of 11 bases. This CDR3 is 15 amino acids long. CDR3 nucleotide sequence: TGTGCCAGCAGTCCCCTCGGGATTAGCAATCAGCCCCAGCATTTT. Protein sequence: CASSPLGISNQPQHF.

This clonotype was counted ten times or more. The V call is TRBV9, the J call TRBJ2-3, with 8 bases lining up with TRBD2. The CDR3 covers 15 residues. The germline V gene encodes CDR1 SGDLS and CDR2 YYNGEE. Trimming took 10 bases from V and 0 from J; bases not matched to a gene: 10. The CDR3 DNA sequence: TGTGCCGGATCCCGGAGCGGGAGTAGCACAGATACGCAGTATTTT. Translation: CAGSRSGSSTDTQYF.

This clonotype was seen ten or more times. This chain joins TRBV18 and TRBJ2-7; TRBD2 agrees at 7 bases. J lost 2 bases, V lost 3 bases, and 7 bases had no gene match. Germline lookup yields CDR1 KGHSH and CDR2 LQKENI. The CDR3 totals 15 residues. The CDR3 is CASSPGGVKTYEQYF. The DNA of the CDR3 is TGTGCCAGCTCACCGGGAGGGGTAAAGACCTACGAGCAGTACTTC. Complete variable domain (other parts from reference TRBV18 and TRBJ2-7): NAGVMQNPRHLVRRRGQEARLRCSPMKGHSHVYWYRQLPEEGLKFMVYLQKENIIDESGMPKERFSAEFPKEGPSILRIQQVVRGDSAAYFCASSPGGVKTYEQYFGPGTRLTVT.

At least ten counts were recorded for this clonotype. The V call is TRBV30, the J call TRBJ2-3, with 12 bases matching TRBD1. The CDR3 has 14 residues. The germline V gene has CDR1 GTSNPN and CDR2 SVGIG (reference sequence). The CDR3 reads CAYRDRGLTDTQYF. CDR3 nucleotides: TGTGCTTACCGGGACAGGGGGCTCACAGATACGCAGTATTTT.

This clonotype was counted ten times or more. This rearrangement joins TRBV10-3 to TRBJ1-6, with D possibly matching TRBD1 (5 bases). Between the trimmed V and J ends, which lost 0 bases and 2 bases, there was a span of 11 bases. Germline CDR1 is ENHRY and CDR2 is SYGVKD. The CDR3 totals 17 residues. The CDR3 loop is CAISESSWGTYNSPLHF. The DNA for the CDR3 is TGTGCCATCAGTGAGTCTAGTTGGGGGACCTATAATTCACCCCTCCACTTT.

The chain combines TRBV27 with TRBJ2-1, with D maybe TRBD2 (6 bases). Germline CDR1 reads MNHEY; CDR2 reads SMNVEV (reference sequence). This CDR3 comprises 16 residues. With 2 bases removed from V and 4 bases from J, the gap between germline ends came to 15 bases. The CDR3 here is CASSLSPGAGYNEQFF. CDR3 bases: TGTGCCAGCAGTTTAAGCCCGGGAGCCGGGTACAATGAGCAGTTCTTC.

Of note for this clonotype: Sequence at one end of the junction differs from germline and may be a read error. V gene TRBV27 combines with J gene TRBJ2-1, with D uncertain. CDR1 is MNHEY and CDR2 is SMNVEV in the germline V gene (reference sequence). The CDR3 is made up of 15 amino acids. CDR3 nucleotide sequence: TGTGCCGGCAGTTTGGTGGGTGGCTCCTACAATGAGCAGTTCTTC. Its protein product is CAGSLVGGSYNEQFF.